A single sample gave rise to the 18 T cell receptor beta chains below, sequenced in a study of regulatory T cells in long-lasting Graves disease. Combining iRepertoire HTBI primers with Arm-PCR of CDR3 regions, the authors built TCR beta libraries. TCRdb used MiXCR to reprocess the multiplex PCR reads, holding one entry per CDR3 protein. This sample has some 500,000 distinct CDR3 sequences, with approximately 12% found just once. Time point specified: newly diagnosed GD, antithyroid drugs for less than 3 months. The authors made the TCR library using RNA they extracted from PBMCs. This same sample was also part of a study on T cells in Graves' hyperthyroidism and ophthalmopathy.

This sample comprised peripheral blood mononuclear cells (PBMCs), obtained at new diagnosis, from a patient treated with antithyroid drugs. Receptors were obtained from a man aged 30 to 39 with Graves disease.

This clonotype was seen ten or more times. The chain carries TRBV20-1 and TRBJ2-3, with 8 bases lining up with TRBD2. CDR1 and CDR2 from the germline V gene are DFQATT and SNEGSKA (reference sequence). The J segment lost 3 bases and the V segment lost 6 bases, leaving 8 bases of the junction unmatched. This CDR3 spans 14 amino acids. The CDR3 bases are TGCAGTGCCAAAAGCGGGAGAGGGACAGATACGCAGTATTTT. Its protein product is CSAKSGRGTDTQYF.

This clonotype was observed many times. The V and J genes are TRBV20-1 and TRBJ1-2; D gene uncertain. The CDR3 extends over 13 amino acids. CDR1 is DFQATT and CDR2 is SNEGSKA in the germline V gene (reference sequence). Between the trimmed V and J ends, which lost 3 bases and 4 bases, there was a span of 12 bases. The CDR3 region has the DNA TGCAGTGCTAGCTTGTATAGGAGCTATGGCTACACCTTC. This encodes CSASLYRSYGYTF.

This clonotype was seen ten or more times. V is TRBV11-2 and J is TRBJ2-7; D gene uncertain. V lost 4 bases, J lost 7 bases, and 5 bases lay in between. This CDR3 contains 10 residues. Germline V lookup: CDR1 SGHAT, CDR2 FQNNGV. This chain's CDR3 is CASSSPEQYF. In DNA, the CDR3 is TGTGCCAGCAGCTCTCCAGAGCAGTACTTC.

The CDR3: CASSRSGGSSYNEQFF. DNA for the CDR3: TGTGCCAGTAGTCGTAGCGGGGGGAGCTCCTACAATGAGCAGTTCTTC. The chain employs TRBV19 and TRBJ2-1; TRBD2 matches at 10 bases. CDR1 LNHDA and CDR2 SQIVND come from the germline V gene (reference sequence). There are 16 residues in the CDR3. The ends lost 5 bases at V and 0 bases at J; junction bases unmatched: 4.

This clonotype was seen at least ten times. V and J are TRBV10-3 and TRBJ2-3, with 14 bases identical to TRBD2. V shed 3 bases and J 4 bases; nucleotides not matched to a gene: 9. CDR3 size: 18 residues. CDR1 and CDR2 from the germline V gene are ENHRY and SYGVKD. CDR3 nucleotides: TGTGCCATCAGTGAACCGACTAGCGGGAGGGCCTCGGCAGATACGCAGTATTTT. Protein sequence: CAISEPTSGRASADTQYF.

This clonotype was found a few times. The V gene is TRBV28, the J gene TRBJ2-1; the D is unclear. Near its end, the DNA agrees better with TRBJ2-5, so the J call may be wrong. The CDR3 runs to 14 residues. Germline V gene sequence: CDR1 MDHEN, CDR2 SYDVKM. The CDR3 DNA is TGTGCCAGCAGTTCTCATCCAGACCAAGAGACCCAGTACTTC. This gives the protein CASSSHPDQETQYF.

There are many counts of this clonotype. J is TRBJ1-1 and V is TRBV7-9; the D gene is possibly TRBD1 (6 bases). V was trimmed by 4 bases and J by 11 bases, leaving 14 bases between them. Germline V lookup: CDR1 SEHNR, CDR2 FQNEAQ (reference sequence). CDR3 length: 12 amino acids. CDR3: CASSSRDTSAFF. CDR3 in DNA: TGTGCCAGCAGCTCCCGGGACACTTCGGCTTTCTTT.

This clonotype appeared many times. The chain couples TRBV20-1 to TRBJ2-4; D call uncertain. Germline CDR1 DFQATT, CDR2 SNEGSKA (reference sequence). CDR3 length: 11 amino acids. With 3 bases removed from V and 8 bases from J, the gap between germline ends came to 8 bases. CDR3 in DNA: TGCAGTGCTAGGCCCGCGGACATTCAGTACTTC. Its protein product is CSARPADIQYF.

This clonotype has a count of ten or more. The J gene is TRBJ2-3, the V gene TRBV20-1; TRBD2 might be the D (6 bases). Between the trimmed V and J ends, which lost 8 bases and 3 bases, there was a span of 15 bases. The CDR3 covers 13 residues. In germline, CDR1 is DFQATT, CDR2 SNEGSKA (reference sequence). CDR3 DNA sequence: TGCAGTCCCGAGGAGGGCAGGACAGATACGCAGTATTTT. Translating gives CSPEEGRTDTQYF.

This clonotype was recorded at least ten times. CDR3 sequence (DNA): TGTGCCAGCTCACCAATGACAGTAAACACTGAAGCTTTCTTT. Its translation is CASSPMTVNTEAFF. The rearrangement uses TRBV18 and TRBJ1-1, with D perhaps TRBD1 (5 bases). CDR3 length: 14 residues. Trimming pared 2 bases from V and 2 bases from J, leaving 9 bases between. CDR1 is KGHSH, CDR2 LQKENI, per germline. The variable domain in full, completed from reference TRBV18 and TRBJ1-1, reads NAGVMQNPRHLVRRRGQEARLRCSPMKGHSHVYWYRQLPEEGLKFMVYLQKENIIDESGMPKERFSAEFPKEGPSILRIQQVVRGDSAAYFCASSPMTVNTEAFFGQGTRLTVV.

The genes are TRBV6-1 and TRBJ1-3; unclear D gene. V was clipped by 6 bases and J by 0 bases, with 15 bases between them. The CDR3 length is 16 residues. The germline CDR1 and CDR2 sequences are MNHNS and SASEGT. The CDR3, as DNA: TGTGCCAGCAGGGGCAGCAAACCTCGCTCTGGAAACACCATATATTTT. It specifies CASRGSKPRSGNTIYF.

This clonotype was observed a single time. A far larger clone is one base from this, pointing to a likely read error. The CDR3 protein is CASTPGGMAYEQFF. The CDR3 DNA reads TGTGCCAGCACCCCGGGGGGCATGGCCTACGAGCAGTTCTTC. V and J are TRBV12-3 or TRBV12-4 and TRBJ2-3; maybe TRBD2 (7 bases). The DNA matches TRBJ2-1 better at its end, which makes the J call doubtful. CDR3 length: 14 residues.

This clonotype was seen at least ten times. The chain combines TRBV18 with TRBJ2-1; the D gene is possibly TRBD1 (5 bases). Trimming stripped 2 bases from V and 4 bases from J, with 9 bases between. Germline V gives CDR1 KGHSH, CDR2 LQKENI. CDR3 length: 14 amino acids. Here the CDR3 reads CASSPGAEYNEQFF. The CDR3 bases are TGTGCCAGCTCACCAGGGGCAGAGTACAATGAGCAGTTCTTC.

This clonotype came up a few times. This CDR3 is CASSLFKFRGRSGTGELFF. The DNA of the CDR3 is TGTGCCAGCAGCTTATTTAAGTTCCGGGGGAGATCGGGCACCGGGGAGCTGTTTTTT. The chain couples TRBV7-9 to TRBJ2-2; D might be TRBD2 (6 bases). V was cut by 2 bases and J by 4 bases, with 23 bases left in between. CDR3 length equals 19 residues. CDR1 and CDR2 from the germline V gene are SEHNR and FQNEAQ (reference sequence).

In its sample, this clonotype was seen many times. This chain joins TRBV7-9 and TRBJ2-3; D may match TRBD1 or TRBD2 (5 bases each). V shed 2 bases and J shed 6 bases, with 18 bases lying between them. CDR1 and CDR2 (germline): SEHNR, FQNEAQ (reference sequence). The CDR3 totals 16 residues. In DNA, the CDR3 is TGTGCCAGCAGCTTATTTCGGGACCTCCCTTGGGATACGCAGTATTTT. Translation: CASSLFRDLPWDTQYF.

This clonotype was seen a handful of times. The chain combines TRBV5-1 with TRBJ2-1, with TRBD2 matching over 9 bases. The CDR3 runs 15 residues. Germline CDR1 and CDR2: SGHRS and YFSETQ. With V trimmed by 6 bases and J by 7 bases, 11 bases remained unmatched. The DNA for the CDR3 is TGCGCCAGCACGTCCGGTCTAGCGGGAAGAAATGAGCAGTTCTTC. Encoded protein: CASTSGLAGRNEQFF.

Comment on this clonotype: A far larger clone is one base from this, pointing to a likely read error. J is TRBJ2-7 and V is TRBV7-3; 10 bases agree with TRBD1. V was clipped by 5 bases and J by 5 bases; unmatched bases: 9. The CDR3 has 15 residues. Germline V gives CDR1 SGHTA, CDR2 FQGTGA. The CDR3 nucleotides read TGTGCCAGCAGCCAAGGGACAGGGGCCCCTCACGAGCAGTACTTC. Protein: CASSQGTGAPHEQYF.

This clonotype was counted many times. The chain joins TRBV7-2 to TRBJ1-6; 7 bases align to TRBD1. CDR1 is SGHTA and CDR2 is FQGNSA in the germline V gene. Trimming at V came to 5 bases and at J to 6 bases, leaving 7 bases not matched to a gene. The CDR3 has 15 amino acids. CDR3 sequence (DNA): TGTGCCAGCAGCACTAGGGACAGCCGTAATTCACCCCTCCACTTT. Translated: CASSTRDSRNSPLHF. Full variable domain (rest looked up from reference TRBV7-2 and TRBJ1-6): GAGVSQSPSNKVTEKGKDVELRCDPISGHTALYWYRQSLGQGLEFLIYFQGNSAPDKSGLPSDRFSAERTGGSVSTLTIQRTQQEDSAVYLCASSTRDSRNSPLHFGNGTRLTVT.